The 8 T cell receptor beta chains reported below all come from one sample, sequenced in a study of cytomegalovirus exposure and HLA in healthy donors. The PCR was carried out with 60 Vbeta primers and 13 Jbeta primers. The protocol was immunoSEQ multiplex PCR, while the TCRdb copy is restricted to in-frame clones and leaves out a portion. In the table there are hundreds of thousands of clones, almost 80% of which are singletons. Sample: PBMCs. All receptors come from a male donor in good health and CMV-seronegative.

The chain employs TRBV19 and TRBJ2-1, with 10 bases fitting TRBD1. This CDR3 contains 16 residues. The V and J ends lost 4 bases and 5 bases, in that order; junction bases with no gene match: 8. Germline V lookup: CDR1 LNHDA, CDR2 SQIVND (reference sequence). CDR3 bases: TGTGCCAGTAGTACCCAGGACAGGGGGTCCCACAATGAGCAGTTCTTC. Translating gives CASSTQDRGSHNEQFF.

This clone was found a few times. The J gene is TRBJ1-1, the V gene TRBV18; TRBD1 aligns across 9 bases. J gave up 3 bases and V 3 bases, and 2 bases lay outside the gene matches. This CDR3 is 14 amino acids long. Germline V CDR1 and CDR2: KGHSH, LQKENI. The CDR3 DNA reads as TGTGCCAGCTCACCGCGGACAGGGGACACTGAAGCTTTCTTT. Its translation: CASSPRTGDTEAFF.

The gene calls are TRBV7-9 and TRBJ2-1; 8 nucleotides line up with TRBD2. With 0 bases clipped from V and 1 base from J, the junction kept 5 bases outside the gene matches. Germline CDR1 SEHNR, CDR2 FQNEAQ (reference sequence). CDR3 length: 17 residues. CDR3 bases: TGTGCCAGCAGCTTAGCGCTTGGGACTAGGTCCTACAATGAGCAGTTCTTC. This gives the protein CASSLALGTRSYNEQFF.

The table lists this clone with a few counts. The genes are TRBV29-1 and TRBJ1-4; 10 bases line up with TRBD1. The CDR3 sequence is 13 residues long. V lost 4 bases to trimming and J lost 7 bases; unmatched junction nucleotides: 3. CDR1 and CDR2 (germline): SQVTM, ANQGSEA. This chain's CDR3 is CSVGQGAGEKLFF. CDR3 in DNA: TGCAGCGTTGGACAGGGGGCCGGTGAAAAACTGTTTTTT.

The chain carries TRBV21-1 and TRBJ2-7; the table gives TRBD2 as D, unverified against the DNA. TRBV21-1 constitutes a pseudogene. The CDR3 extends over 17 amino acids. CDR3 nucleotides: TGTGCCAGCAGCAAGGGCCCAGGGGCGGGAGGGCCCTACGAGCAGTACTTC. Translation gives CASSKGPGAGGPYEQYF.

The CDR3 sequence is CASGPTGFSSYEQYF. The CDR3 DNA reads TGTGCCAGCGGTCCGACAGGGTTTTCCTCCTACGAGCAGTACTTC. The chain recombines TRBV11-2 with TRBJ2-7; 7 nucleotides agree with TRBD1. CDR3 length: 15 residues. The V gene end was trimmed by 8 bases and the J gene end by 0 bases; junction bases not matched to a gene: 10. The germline V gene has CDR1 SGHAT and CDR2 FQNNGV.

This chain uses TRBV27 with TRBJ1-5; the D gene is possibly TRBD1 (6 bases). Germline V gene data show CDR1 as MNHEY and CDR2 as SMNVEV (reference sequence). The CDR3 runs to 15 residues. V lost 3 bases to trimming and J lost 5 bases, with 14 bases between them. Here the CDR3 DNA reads TGTGCCAGCAGTTTTAACAGGGTGGGGGATCAGCCCCAGCATTTT. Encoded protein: CASSFNRVGDQPQHF.

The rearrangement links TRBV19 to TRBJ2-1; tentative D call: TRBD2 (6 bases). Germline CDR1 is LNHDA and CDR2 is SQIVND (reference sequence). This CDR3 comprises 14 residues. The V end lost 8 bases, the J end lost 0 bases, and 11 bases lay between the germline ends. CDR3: CASGAGSSYNEQFF. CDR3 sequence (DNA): TGTGCCAGTGGTGCGGGGTCCTCCTACAATGAGCAGTTCTTC.